Following are 18 T cell receptor beta chains from one sample sequenced in a study of blood T cell repertoires in COVID-19. Generated by immunoSEQ multiplex PCR, the TCRdb table keeps only in-frame clones and is missing some. Among over 250,000 clones listed, approximately 90% were seen once. The sequencing sample was made of peripheral blood. These receptors all come from a woman aged 55-69 years with acute or convalescent COVID-19.

The chain links TRBV19 to TRBJ2-7, with D possibly matching TRBD1 (6 bases). Trimming pared 3 bases from V and 3 bases from J, leaving 9 bases between. This CDR3 has 13 amino acids. Germline assignment: CDR1 LNHDA and CDR2 SQIVND (reference sequence). CDR3 in DNA: TGTGCCAGTAGTATCCGGGGACACTACGAGCAGTACTTC. This sequence encodes CASSIRGHYEQYF. Variable domain in full (rest from reference TRBV19 and TRBJ2-7): DGGITQSPKYLFRKEGQNVTLSCEQNLNHDAMYWYRQDPGQGLRLIYYSQIVNDFQKGDIAEGYSVSREKKESFPLTVTSAQKNPTAFYLCASSIRGHYEQYFGPGTRLTVT.

The chain carries TRBV25-1 and TRBJ1-3; D possibly corresponds to TRBD1 (5 bases). This CDR3 is built from 16 residues. The germline V gene encodes CDR1 MGHDK and CDR2 SYGVNS. Trimming took 2 bases from V and 3 from J, leaving 14 bases between them. CDR3 sequence reads: CASSETGRVGGNTIYF. The CDR3 coding sequence is TGTGCCAGCAGTGAAACGGGCAGGGTAGGTGGAAACACCATATATTTT.

This clone was seen only a few times. This chain links TRBV3-1 (or the pseudogene TRBV3-2) with TRBJ2-7, with D possibly TRBD2 on 5 matching bases. Germline V lookup: CDR1 LGHDT, CDR2 YNNKEL (reference sequence). V was trimmed by 4 bases and J by 2 bases, leaving 15 bases between them. The CDR3 totals 15 residues. This chain's CDR3 is CASSLDFREAYEQYF. CDR3 DNA: TGTGCCAGCAGCCTCGACTTCCGGGAAGCCTACGAGCAGTACTTC.

J is TRBJ2-2 and V is TRBV29-1, with 10 bases that match TRBD1. The CDR3 has 14 residues. Germline CDR1 is SQVTM and CDR2 is ANQGSEA. V lost 8 bases to trimming and J lost 8 bases; unmatched junction nucleotides: 11. Written as DNA, the CDR3 is TGCAGCTCGAGACAGGGGGCGTTAGAAGGGGAGCTGTTTTTT. Translating gives CSSRQGALEGELFF.

This chain uses TRBV14 with TRBJ2-7; D is perhaps TRBD2 (5 bases). Germline CDR1 reads SGHDN; CDR2 reads FVKESK. The CDR3 totals 16 residues. V shed 2 bases and J shed 1 base, with 15 bases lying between them. The CDR3 protein is CASSQRGFLGSYEQYF. The CDR3 coding sequence is TGTGCCAGCAGCCAACGGGGATTCCTAGGGTCCTACGAGCAGTACTTC.

This CDR3 reads CASSQDFAKSWTANTEAFF. The CDR3 DNA reads as TGCGCCAGCAGCCAAGATTTCGCCAAATCGTGGACAGCAAACACTGAAGCTTTCTTT. The V and J genes are TRBV4-1 and TRBJ1-1; D is perhaps TRBD1 (6 bases). The V and J ends lost 0 bases and 2 bases respectively, with 22 bases between them. The length of the CDR3 is 19 residues. Per the germline V gene, CDR1 is MGHRA and CDR2 is YSYEKL.

The chain is built from TRBV6-5 and TRBJ2-4; TRBD1 matches at 7 bases. V shed 6 bases and J 6 bases; nucleotides not matched to a gene: 11. Germline-derived CDR1 and CDR2 are MNHEY and SVGAGI. The CDR3 length is 15 residues. This chain's CDR3 is CASSPGQAPLNIQYF. CDR3 sequence (DNA): TGTGCCAGCAGCCCCGGACAGGCCCCCCTAAACATTCAGTACTTC.

The V and J genes are TRBV5-5 and TRBJ1-5; 8 bases agree with TRBD1. Looked up from germline, CDR1 is SGHKS and CDR2 is YYEKEE (reference sequence). CDR3 length equals 15 residues. Unmatched junction bases numbered 8, after V lost 2 bases and J lost 7 bases. The CDR3 DNA sequence: TGTGCCAGCAGCTTCATTTCAGGGGGCGGGCAGCCCCAGCATTTT. This codes for CASSFISGGGQPQHF.

This chain links TRBV10-3 with TRBJ1-1; 8 nucleotides match TRBD1. The CDR3 is 14 amino acids. Trimming cost V 5 bases and J 4 bases; bases outside gene matches: 6. The germline V gene encodes CDR1 ENHRY and CDR2 SYGVKD. The CDR3 loop is CAISKQGDVTEAFF. The CDR3 nucleotides read TGTGCCATCAGTAAACAGGGGGACGTCACTGAAGCTTTCTTT.

V and J are TRBV29-1 and TRBJ2-7, with a tentative D call TRBD1 (5 bases). The V gene's germline CDR1 is SQVTM and CDR2 ANQGSEA. V shed 6 bases and J shed 3 bases, with 15 bases lying between them. The CDR3 is 13 amino acids. CDR3 in DNA: TGCAGCGTCCGGACATCTTCCCTCTACGAGCAGTACTTC. It yields the protein CSVRTSSLYEQYF.

The rearrangement links TRBV15 to TRBJ2-7; D is unresolved. Germline values: CDR1 LNHNV, CDR2 YYDKDF (reference sequence). The CDR3 covers 15 residues. The V end lost 1 base, the J end lost 2 bases, and 12 bases lay between the germline ends. The CDR3 coding sequence is TGTGCCACCAGCAGAGGTACAGTGCCCACCTACGAGCAGTACTTC. Translated: CATSRGTVPTYEQYF.

J is TRBJ1-6 and V is TRBV5-5; 9 nucleotides agree with TRBD1. Germline assignment: CDR1 SGHKS and CDR2 YYEKEE (reference sequence). The CDR3 contains 17 residues. Trimming cost V 0 bases and J 7 bases; bases outside gene matches: 8. The CDR3 DNA reads TGTGCCAGCAGCTTGGGGCCCTGGACAGGGGTGAATTCACCCCTCCACTTT. Amino acids: CASSLGPWTGVNSPLHF.

J is TRBJ1-6 and V is TRBV20-1; D is uncertain. The CDR3 contains 14 residues. V was trimmed by 3 bases and J by 5 bases, leaving 11 bases between them. Germline V gene lookup returns CDR1 DFQATT and CDR2 SNEGSKA (reference sequence). This CDR3 reads CSASLPTDNSPLHF. CDR3 nucleotide sequence: TGCAGTGCTAGTCTTCCCACAGATAATTCACCCCTCCACTTT.

This sequence joins TRBV28 and TRBJ1-2, with TRBD1 matching 9 bases. V dropped 5 bases and J dropped 8; count of bases not matched to a gene: 9. The CDR3 loop spans 14 amino acids. The V gene's germline CDR1 is MDHEN and CDR2 SYDVKM. The CDR3 DNA reads as TGTGCCAGCAGTCCCGGGACAGGGCGTGTGGGCTACACCTTC. This gives the protein CASSPGTGRVGYTF.

This clone has more than one count but fewer than ten. This chain joins TRBV3-1 (or the pseudogene TRBV3-2) and TRBJ2-7; TRBD2 aligns across 7 bases. Germline V gene data show CDR1 as LGHDT and CDR2 as YNNKEL (reference sequence). The J segment lost 4 bases and the V segment lost 1 base, leaving 7 bases of the junction unmatched. The CDR3 is made up of 15 amino acids. CDR3 nucleotide sequence: TGTGCCAGCAGCCAAGTAAGACTAGCCCGTTACGAGCAGTACTTC. Encoded protein: CASSQVRLARYEQYF.

This chain joins TRBV6-2 or TRBV6-3 and TRBJ1-2, with D perhaps matching TRBD1 (5 bases). The germline CDR1 and CDR2 sequences are MNHEY and SVGEGT. The ends were cut back, 4 bases at V and 4 bases at J, with 13 bases in the middle. This CDR3 comprises 14 residues. CDR3 region: CASSSTPGGYGYTF. The CDR3 DNA sequence: TGTGCCAGCAGTTCAACCCCGGGGGGCTATGGCTACACCTTC.

V is TRBV18 and J is TRBJ1-1; D gene uncertain. The CDR3 covers 13 residues. Trimming removed 1 base at V and 3 bases at J, with 6 bases between. Looked up from germline, CDR1 is KGHSH and CDR2 is LQKENI. This chain's CDR3 is CASSPQQDTEAFF. Here the CDR3 DNA reads TGTGCCAGCTCACCACAGCAGGACACTGAAGCTTTCTTT.

V usage is TRBV11-2 and J usage is TRBJ1-2, with 7 bases that match TRBD1. The germline V gene encodes CDR1 SGHAT and CDR2 FQNNGV. Trimming cost V 2 bases and J 2 bases; bases outside gene matches: 2. The CDR3 sequence is 14 residues long. The CDR3 region has the DNA TGTGCCAGCAGCTTATCAGGGGGAAACTATGGCTACACCTTC. It encodes CASSLSGGNYGYTF.